Listed here are 7 T cell receptor beta chains from one sample, sequenced in a study of OX40 agonist ivuxolimab in advanced cancers. Some clones are missing from TCRdb's copy, which holds only in-frame ones; the method was immunoSEQ multiplex PCR. The data contain 95,000 to 150,000 clones, 80% to 95% of them singletons. The sequences come from CD4+ or CD8+ T cells sorted from blood, collected in a trial of the OX40 agonist ivuxolimab. The receptor set was obtained from an adult with an advanced solid tumor such as melanoma, head and neck, liver or kidney cancer.

The chain joins TRBV5-1 to TRBJ1-3; 10 nucleotides align to TRBD1. The CDR3 is made up of 16 amino acids. With 2 bases clipped from V and 2 bases from J, the junction kept 4 bases outside the gene matches. The germline V gene has CDR1 SGHRS and CDR2 YFSETQ. The CDR3 reads CASSFDGTGAGNTIYF. The DNA for the CDR3 is TGCGCCAGCAGCTTTGATGGGACAGGGGCTGGAAACACCATATATTTT.

V is TRBV28 and J is TRBJ2-2, with TRBD2 matching 9 bases. There are 15 residues in the CDR3. Per the germline V gene, CDR1 is MDHEN and CDR2 is SYDVKM. The V segment lost 4 bases and the J segment 5 bases; nucleotides outside the gene matches: 5. CDR3 sequence reads: CASSWGLARTGELFF. DNA for the CDR3: TGTGCCAGCAGTTGGGGACTAGCTAGGACCGGGGAGCTGTTTTTT.

V and J are TRBV30 and TRBJ1-2; possibly TRBD1 for D (5 bases). With 1 base removed from V and 3 bases from J, the gap between germline ends came to 6 bases. Germline CDR1 reads GTSNPN; CDR2 reads SVGIG (reference sequence). The CDR3 runs 12 residues. CDR3 residues: CAWSEQDYGYTF. Here the CDR3 DNA reads TGTGCCTGGAGTGAACAGGACTATGGCTACACCTTC.

The V gene is TRBV15, the J gene TRBJ1-4; D is perhaps TRBD1 (5 bases). CDR1 is LNHNV and CDR2 is YYDKDF in the germline V gene (reference sequence). Trimming removed 0 bases from V and 0 bases from J, with 11 bases in between. This CDR3 spans 17 amino acids. The CDR3 is CATSRDPGTATNEKLFF. In DNA, the CDR3 is TGTGCCACCAGCAGAGATCCGGGGACGGCAACTAATGAAAAACTGTTTTTT.

The CDR3 sequence: CASSYGQAYYGYTF. The CDR3 bases are TGTGCCAGCAGTTACGGACAGGCGTACTATGGCTACACCTTC. The chain is built from TRBV6-6 and TRBJ1-2; TRBD1 matches at 7 bases. There are 14 residues in the CDR3. Germline-derived CDR1 and CDR2 are MNHNY and SVGAGI (reference sequence). Trimming took 2 bases from V and 3 from J; bases not matched to a gene: 3.

V gene TRBV28 combines with J gene TRBJ2-5, with TRBD1 matching 9 bases. J lost 6 bases, V lost 4 bases, and 9 bases had no gene match. The CDR3 is made up of 15 amino acids. Per germline, CDR1 MDHEN and CDR2 SYDVKM. This CDR3 reads CASSSTGQGSKTQYF. Here the CDR3 DNA reads TGTGCCAGCAGTTCCACGGGACAGGGTTCAAAGACCCAGTACTTC. The full variable domain, in which reference TRBV28 and TRBJ2-5 provide the parts outside the CDR3, is DVKVTQSSRYLVKRTGEKVFLECVQDMDHENMFWYRQDPGLGLRLIYFSYDVKMKEKGDIPEGYSVSREKKERFSLILESASTNQTSMYLCASSSTGQGSKTQYFGPGTRLLVL.

The chain recombines TRBV6-6 with TRBJ1-1; no clear D gene. The germline V gene encodes CDR1 MNHNY and CDR2 SVGAGI (reference sequence). The V gene lost 8 bases and the J gene lost 5 bases, with 9 bases spanning the gap. The CDR3 length is 11 residues. The CDR3 loop is CASRTSTEAFF. The DNA of the CDR3 is TGTGCCAGCCGGACGAGTACTGAAGCTTTCTTT.